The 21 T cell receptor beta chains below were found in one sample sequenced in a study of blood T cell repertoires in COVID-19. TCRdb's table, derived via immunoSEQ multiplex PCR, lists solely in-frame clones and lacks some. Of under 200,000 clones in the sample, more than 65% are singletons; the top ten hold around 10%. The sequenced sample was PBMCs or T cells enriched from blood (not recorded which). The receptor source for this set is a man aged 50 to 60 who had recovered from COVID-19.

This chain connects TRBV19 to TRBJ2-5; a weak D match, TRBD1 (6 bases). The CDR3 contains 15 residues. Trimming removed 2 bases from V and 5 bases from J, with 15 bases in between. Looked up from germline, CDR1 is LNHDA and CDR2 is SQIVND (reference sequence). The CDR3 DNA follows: TGTGCCAGTAGTATATCCCGAGGCAGGGGTGAGACCCAGTACTTC. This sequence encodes CASSISRGRGETQYF.

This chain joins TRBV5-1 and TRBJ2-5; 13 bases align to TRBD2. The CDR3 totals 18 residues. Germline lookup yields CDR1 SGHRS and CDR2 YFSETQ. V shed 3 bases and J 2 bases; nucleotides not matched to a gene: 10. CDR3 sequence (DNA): TGCGCCAGCAGCTGGGGGAGACTAGCGGGGGGACCTCAAGAGACCCAGTACTTC. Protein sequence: CASSWGRLAGGPQETQYF.

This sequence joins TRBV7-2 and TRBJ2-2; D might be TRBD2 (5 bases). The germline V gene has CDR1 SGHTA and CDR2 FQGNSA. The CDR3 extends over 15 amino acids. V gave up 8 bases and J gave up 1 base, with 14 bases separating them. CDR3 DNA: TGTGCCAGCCAGAAGCGGATAGGGAACACCGGGGAGCTGTTTTTT. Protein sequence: CASQKRIGNTGELFF.

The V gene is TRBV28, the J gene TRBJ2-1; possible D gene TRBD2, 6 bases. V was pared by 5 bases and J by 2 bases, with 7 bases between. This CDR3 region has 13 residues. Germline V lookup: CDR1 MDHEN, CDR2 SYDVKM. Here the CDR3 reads CASSGTPYNEQFF. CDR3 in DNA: TGTGCCAGCAGTGGGACTCCCTACAATGAGCAGTTCTTC.

The CDR3 here is CASSPTGGTSGFFRETQYF. The DNA of the CDR3 is TGTGCCAGCAGCCCAACGGGCGGGACTAGCGGCTTCTTTCGGGAGACCCAGTACTTC. J is TRBJ2-5 and V is TRBV9; 11 nucleotides match TRBD2. Germline-derived CDR1 and CDR2 are SGDLS and YYNGEE. V dropped 4 bases and J dropped 5; count of bases not matched to a gene: 19. The CDR3 contains 19 residues.

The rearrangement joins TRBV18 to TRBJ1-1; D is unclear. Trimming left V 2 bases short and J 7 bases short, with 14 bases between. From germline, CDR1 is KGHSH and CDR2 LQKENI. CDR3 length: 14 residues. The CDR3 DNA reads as TGTGCCAGCTCACCAATGGTTACAGCCGATGAAGCTTTCTTT. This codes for CASSPMVTADEAFF. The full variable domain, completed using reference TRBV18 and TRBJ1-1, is NAGVMQNPRHLVRRRGQEARLRCSPMKGHSHVYWYRQLPEEGLKFMVYLQKENIIDESGMPKERFSAEFPKEGPSILRIQQVVRGDSAAYFCASSPMVTADEAFFGQGTRLTVV.

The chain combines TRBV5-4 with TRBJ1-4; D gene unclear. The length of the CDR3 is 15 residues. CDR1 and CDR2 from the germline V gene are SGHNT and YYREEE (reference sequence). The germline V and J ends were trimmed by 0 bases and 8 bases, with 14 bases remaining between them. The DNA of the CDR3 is TGTGCCAGCAGCTTGGCCGCGGGTCCAGACGAAAAACTGTTTTTT. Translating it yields CASSLAAGPDEKLFF.

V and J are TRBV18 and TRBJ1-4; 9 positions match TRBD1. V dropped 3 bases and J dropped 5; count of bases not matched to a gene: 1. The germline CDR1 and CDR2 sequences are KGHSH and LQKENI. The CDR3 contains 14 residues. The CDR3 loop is CASSPGTGNEKLFF. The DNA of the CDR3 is TGTGCCAGCTCACCCGGGACAGGGAATGAAAAACTGTTTTTT.

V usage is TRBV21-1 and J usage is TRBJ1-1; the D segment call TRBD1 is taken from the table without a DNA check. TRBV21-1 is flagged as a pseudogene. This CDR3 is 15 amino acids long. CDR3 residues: CASSTWDTQNTEAFF. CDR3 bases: TGTGCCAGCAGCACCTGGGACACCCAGAACACTGAAGCTTTCTTT.

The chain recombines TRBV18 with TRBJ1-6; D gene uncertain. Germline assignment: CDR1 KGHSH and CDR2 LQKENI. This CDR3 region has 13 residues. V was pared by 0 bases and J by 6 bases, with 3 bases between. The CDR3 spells CASSPPVNSPLHF. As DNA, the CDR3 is TGTGCCAGCTCACCACCCGTTAATTCACCCCTCCACTTT.

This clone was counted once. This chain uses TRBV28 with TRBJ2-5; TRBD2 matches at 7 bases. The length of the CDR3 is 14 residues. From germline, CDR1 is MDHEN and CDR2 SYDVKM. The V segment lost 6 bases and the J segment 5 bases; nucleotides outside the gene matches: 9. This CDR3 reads CASRSPGGGETQYF. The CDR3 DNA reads TGTGCCAGCAGGTCCCCGGGAGGAGGGGAGACCCAGTACTTC.

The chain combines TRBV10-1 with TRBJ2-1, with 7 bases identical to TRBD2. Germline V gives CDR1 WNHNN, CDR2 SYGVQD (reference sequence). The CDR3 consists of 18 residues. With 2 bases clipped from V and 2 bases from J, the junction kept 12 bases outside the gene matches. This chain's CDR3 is CASSENPRGERTYNEQFF. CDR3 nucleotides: TGCGCCAGCAGTGAGAACCCACGGGGGGAGCGGACCTACAATGAGCAGTTCTTC.

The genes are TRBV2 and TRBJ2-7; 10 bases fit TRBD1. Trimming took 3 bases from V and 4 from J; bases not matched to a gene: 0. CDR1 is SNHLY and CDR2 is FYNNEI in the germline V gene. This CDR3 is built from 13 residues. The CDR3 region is CASSEDRGYEQYF. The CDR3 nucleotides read TGTGCCAGCAGTGAGGACAGGGGGTACGAGCAGTACTTC.

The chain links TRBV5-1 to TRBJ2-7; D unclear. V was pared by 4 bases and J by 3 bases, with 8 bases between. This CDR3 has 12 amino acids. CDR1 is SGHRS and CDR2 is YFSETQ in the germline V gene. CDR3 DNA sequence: TGCGCCAGCAGCCAAGAGGACTACGAGCAGTACTTC. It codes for CASSQEDYEQYF.

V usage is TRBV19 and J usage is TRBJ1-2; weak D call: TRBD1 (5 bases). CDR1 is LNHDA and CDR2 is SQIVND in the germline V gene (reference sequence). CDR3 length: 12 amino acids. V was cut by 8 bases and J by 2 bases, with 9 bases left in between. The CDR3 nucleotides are TGTGCCAGTGCGGGACGGAACTATGGCTACACCTTC. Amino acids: CASAGRNYGYTF.

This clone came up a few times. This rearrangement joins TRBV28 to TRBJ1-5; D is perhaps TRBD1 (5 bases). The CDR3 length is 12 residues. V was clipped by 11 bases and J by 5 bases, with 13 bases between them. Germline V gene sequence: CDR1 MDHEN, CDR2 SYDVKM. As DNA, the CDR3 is TGTGCCTCGGGAGGGGCAGATCAGCCCCAGCATTTT. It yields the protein CASGGADQPQHF.

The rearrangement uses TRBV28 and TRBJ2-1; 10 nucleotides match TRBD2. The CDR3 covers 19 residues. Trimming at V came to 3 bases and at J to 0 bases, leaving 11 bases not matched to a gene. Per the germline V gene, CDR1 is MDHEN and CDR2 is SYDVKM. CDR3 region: CASSLSGRAPKSSYNEQFF. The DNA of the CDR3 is TGTGCCAGCAGTTTGAGCGGGAGGGCGCCTAAGAGCTCCTACAATGAGCAGTTCTTC. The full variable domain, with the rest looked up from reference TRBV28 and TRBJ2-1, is DVKVTQSSRYLVKRTGEKVFLECVQDMDHENMFWYRQDPGLGLRLIYFSYDVKMKEKGDIPEGYSVSREKKERFSLILESASTNQTSMYLCASSLSGRAPKSSYNEQFFGPGTRLTVL.

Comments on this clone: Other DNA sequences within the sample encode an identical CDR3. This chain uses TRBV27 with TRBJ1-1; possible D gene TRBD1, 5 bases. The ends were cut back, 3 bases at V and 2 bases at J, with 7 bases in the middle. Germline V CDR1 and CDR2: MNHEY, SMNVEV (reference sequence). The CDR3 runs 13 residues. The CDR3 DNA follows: TGTGCCAGCAGTTTTAGGGGCAACACTGAAGCTTTCTTT. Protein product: CASSFRGNTEAFF.

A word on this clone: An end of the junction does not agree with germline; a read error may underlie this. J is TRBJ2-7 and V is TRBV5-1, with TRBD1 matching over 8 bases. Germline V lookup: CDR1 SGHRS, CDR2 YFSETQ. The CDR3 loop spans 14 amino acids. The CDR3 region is CASSSDRVKSEEYF. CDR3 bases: TGCGCCAGCAGTTCGGACAGGGTAAAATCCGAGGAGTACTTC.

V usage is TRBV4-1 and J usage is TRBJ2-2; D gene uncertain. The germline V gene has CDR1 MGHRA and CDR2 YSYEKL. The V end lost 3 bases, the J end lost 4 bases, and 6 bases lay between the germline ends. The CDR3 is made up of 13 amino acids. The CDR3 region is CASSHSITGELFF. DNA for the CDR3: TGCGCCAGCAGCCATTCTATCACCGGGGAGCTGTTTTTT.

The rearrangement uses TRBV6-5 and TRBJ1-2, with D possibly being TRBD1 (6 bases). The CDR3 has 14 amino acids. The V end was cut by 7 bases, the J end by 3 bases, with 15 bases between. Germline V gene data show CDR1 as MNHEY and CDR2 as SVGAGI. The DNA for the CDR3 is TGTGCCAGCACCCCACTAGGGGGGGACTATGGCTACACCTTC. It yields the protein CASTPLGGDYGYTF.